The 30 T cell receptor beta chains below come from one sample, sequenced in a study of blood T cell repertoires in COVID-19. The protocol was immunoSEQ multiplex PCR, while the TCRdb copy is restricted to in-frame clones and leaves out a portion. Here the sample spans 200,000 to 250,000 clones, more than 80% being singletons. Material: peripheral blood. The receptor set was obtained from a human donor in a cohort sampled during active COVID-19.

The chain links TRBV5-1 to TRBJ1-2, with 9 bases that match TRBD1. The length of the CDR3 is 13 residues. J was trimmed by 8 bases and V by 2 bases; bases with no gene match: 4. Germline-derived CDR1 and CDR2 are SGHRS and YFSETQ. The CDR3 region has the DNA TGCGCCAGCAGCTTACAGGGGGCGGAAGGCTACACCTTC. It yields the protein CASSLQGAEGYTF.

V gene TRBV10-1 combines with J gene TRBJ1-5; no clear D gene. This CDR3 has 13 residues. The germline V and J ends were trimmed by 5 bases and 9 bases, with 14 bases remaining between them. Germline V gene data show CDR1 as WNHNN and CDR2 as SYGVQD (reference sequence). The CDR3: CASSSNEDTPQHF. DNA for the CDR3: TGCGCCAGCAGTTCAAATGAGGATACGCCCCAGCATTTT.

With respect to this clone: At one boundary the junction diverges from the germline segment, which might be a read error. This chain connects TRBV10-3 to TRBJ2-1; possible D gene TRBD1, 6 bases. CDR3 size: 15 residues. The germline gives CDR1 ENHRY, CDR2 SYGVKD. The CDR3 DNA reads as TGTGCCATCAGTGAAAGTGGGGGCTCCCACAATGAGCAGTTCTTC. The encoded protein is CAISESGGSHNEQFF.

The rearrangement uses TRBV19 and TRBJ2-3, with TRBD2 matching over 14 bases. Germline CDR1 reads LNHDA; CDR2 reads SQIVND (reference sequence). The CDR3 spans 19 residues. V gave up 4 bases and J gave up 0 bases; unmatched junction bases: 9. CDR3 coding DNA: TGTGCCAGTAGTAGCTCCGGGACTAGCGGGGGCCGGAGCACAGATACGCAGTATTTT. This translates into CASSSSGTSGGRSTDTQYF.

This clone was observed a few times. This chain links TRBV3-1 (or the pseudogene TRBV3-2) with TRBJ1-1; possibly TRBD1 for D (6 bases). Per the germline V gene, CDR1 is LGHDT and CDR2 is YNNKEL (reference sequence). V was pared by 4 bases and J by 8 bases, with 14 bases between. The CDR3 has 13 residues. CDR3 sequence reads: CASSRGQPREAFF. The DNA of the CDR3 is TGTGCCAGCAGCCGAGGACAGCCGCGAGAAGCTTTCTTT.

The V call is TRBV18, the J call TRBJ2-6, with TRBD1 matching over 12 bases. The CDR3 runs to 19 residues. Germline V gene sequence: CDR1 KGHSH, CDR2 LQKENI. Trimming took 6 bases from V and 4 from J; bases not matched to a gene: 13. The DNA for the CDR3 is TGTGCCAGCTCTCACACCGCCGGGACAGGGGGCTCCGGGGCCAACGTCCTGACTTTC. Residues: CASSHTAGTGGSGANVLTF.

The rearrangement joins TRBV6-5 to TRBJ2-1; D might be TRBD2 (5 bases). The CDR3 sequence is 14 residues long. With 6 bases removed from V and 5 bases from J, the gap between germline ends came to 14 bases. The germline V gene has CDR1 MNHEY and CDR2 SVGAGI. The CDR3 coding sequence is TGTGCCAGCAGATCACCGGCCGGGGACAATGAGCAGTTCTTC. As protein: CASRSPAGDNEQFF.

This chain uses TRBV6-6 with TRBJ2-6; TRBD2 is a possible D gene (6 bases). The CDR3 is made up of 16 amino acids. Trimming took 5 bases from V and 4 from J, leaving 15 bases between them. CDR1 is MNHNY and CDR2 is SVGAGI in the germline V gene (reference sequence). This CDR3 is CASSPGTGFGANVLTF. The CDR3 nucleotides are TGTGCCAGCAGTCCTGGGACTGGGTTCGGGGCCAACGTCCTGACTTTC.

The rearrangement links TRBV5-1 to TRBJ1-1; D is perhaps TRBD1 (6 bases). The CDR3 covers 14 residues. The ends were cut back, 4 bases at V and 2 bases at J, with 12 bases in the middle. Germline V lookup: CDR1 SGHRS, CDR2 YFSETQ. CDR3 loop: CASSPGTSNTEAFF. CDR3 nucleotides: TGCGCCAGCAGCCCCGGGACATCTAACACTGAAGCTTTCTTT.

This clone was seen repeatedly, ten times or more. The CDR3 region is CASSSQGGQETQYF. The CDR3 coding sequence is TGTGCCAGCAGTTCACAGGGGGGCCAAGAGACCCAGTACTTC. This chain connects TRBV27 to TRBJ2-5; the match to TRBD1 covers 8 bases. Germline V lookup: CDR1 MNHEY, CDR2 SMNVEV (reference sequence). The J segment lost 1 base and the V segment lost 4 bases, leaving 2 bases of the junction unmatched. This CDR3 contains 14 residues.

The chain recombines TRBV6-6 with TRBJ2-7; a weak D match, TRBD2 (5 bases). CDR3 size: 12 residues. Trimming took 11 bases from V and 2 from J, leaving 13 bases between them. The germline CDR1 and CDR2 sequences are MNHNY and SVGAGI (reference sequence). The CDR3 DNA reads TGTGCCGTCCAACGGGATACCTACGAGCAGTACTTC. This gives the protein CAVQRDTYEQYF.

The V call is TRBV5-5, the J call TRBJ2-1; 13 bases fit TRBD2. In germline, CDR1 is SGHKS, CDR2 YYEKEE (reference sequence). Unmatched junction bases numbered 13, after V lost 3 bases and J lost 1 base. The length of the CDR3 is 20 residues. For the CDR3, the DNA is TGTGCCAGCAGCTCCAACTTTCGACTAGCGGGAGGTACTTCCTACAATGAGCAGTTCTTC. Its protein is CASSSNFRLAGGTSYNEQFF.

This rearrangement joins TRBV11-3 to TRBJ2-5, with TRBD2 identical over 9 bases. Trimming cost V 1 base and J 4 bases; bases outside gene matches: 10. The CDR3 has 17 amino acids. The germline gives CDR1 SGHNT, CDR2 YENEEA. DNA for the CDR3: TGTGCCAGCAGCTTAGGGCGTGTTAGCGGGAGTACAGAGACCCAGTACTTC. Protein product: CASSLGRVSGSTETQYF.

CDR3 sequence: CAISESPTGGSNEQFF. CDR3 bases: TGTGCCATCAGTGAGTCCCCGACAGGGGGAAGTAATGAGCAGTTCTTC. The rearrangement uses TRBV10-3 and TRBJ2-1; 9 positions match TRBD1. The germline CDR1 and CDR2 sequences are ENHRY and SYGVKD. The CDR3 runs to 16 residues. J lost 7 bases, V lost 0 bases, and 7 bases had no gene match.

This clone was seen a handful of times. As DNA, the CDR3 is TGCGCCAGCGGACAGTTGAACACTGAAGCTTTCTTT. It is translated as CASGQLNTEAFF. The chain combines TRBV5-1 with TRBJ1-1; possible D gene TRBD1, 6 bases. Germline V gene sequence: CDR1 SGHRS, CDR2 YFSETQ. This CDR3 is 12 amino acids long. With 7 bases removed from V and 0 bases from J, the gap between germline ends came to 7 bases.

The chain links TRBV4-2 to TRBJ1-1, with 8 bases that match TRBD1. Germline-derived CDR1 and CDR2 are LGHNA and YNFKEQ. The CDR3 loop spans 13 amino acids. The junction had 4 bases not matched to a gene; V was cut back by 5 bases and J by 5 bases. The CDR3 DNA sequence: TGTGCCAGCAGCACACAGGGGGAAACTGAAGCTTTCTTT. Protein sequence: CASSTQGETEAFF.

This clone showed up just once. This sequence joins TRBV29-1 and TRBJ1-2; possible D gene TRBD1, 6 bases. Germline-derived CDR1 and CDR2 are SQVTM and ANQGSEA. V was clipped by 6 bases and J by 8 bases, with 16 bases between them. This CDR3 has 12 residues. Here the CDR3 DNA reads TGCAGCGTCTCCGGGACACCACCGGGCTACACCTTC. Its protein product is CSVSGTPPGYTF.

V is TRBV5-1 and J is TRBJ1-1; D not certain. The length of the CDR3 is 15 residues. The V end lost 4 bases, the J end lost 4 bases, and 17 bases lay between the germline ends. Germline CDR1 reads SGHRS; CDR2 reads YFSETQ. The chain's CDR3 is CASSRSAPGTTEAFF. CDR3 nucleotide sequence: TGCGCCAGCAGCCGATCCGCGCCGGGAACCACTGAAGCTTTCTTT.

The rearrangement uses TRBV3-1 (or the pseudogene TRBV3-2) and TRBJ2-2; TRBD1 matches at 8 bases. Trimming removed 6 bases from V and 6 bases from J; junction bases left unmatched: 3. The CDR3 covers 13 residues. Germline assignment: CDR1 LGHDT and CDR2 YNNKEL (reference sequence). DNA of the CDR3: TGTGCCAGCAGGCCAGGGGGCGCCGGGGAGCTGTTTTTT. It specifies CASRPGGAGELFF.

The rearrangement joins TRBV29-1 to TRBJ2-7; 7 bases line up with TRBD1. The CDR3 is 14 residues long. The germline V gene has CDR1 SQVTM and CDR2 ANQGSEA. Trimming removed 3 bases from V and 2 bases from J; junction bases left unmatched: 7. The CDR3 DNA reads TGCAGCGTTGACATCACGGGACAGACCTACGAGCAGTACTTC. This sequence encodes CSVDITGQTYEQYF.

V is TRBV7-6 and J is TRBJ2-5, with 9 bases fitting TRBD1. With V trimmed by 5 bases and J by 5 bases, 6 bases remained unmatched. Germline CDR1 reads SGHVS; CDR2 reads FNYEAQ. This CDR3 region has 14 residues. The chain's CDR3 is CASSDTGGAETQYF. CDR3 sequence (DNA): TGTGCCAGCAGCGATACAGGGGGCGCCGAGACCCAGTACTTC.

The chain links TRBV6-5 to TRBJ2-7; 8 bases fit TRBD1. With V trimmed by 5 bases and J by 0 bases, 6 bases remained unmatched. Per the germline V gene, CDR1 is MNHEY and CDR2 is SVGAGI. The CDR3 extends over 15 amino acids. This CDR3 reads CASSPRTGLSYEQYF. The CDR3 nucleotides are TGTGCCAGCAGTCCTAGGACAGGGCTCTCCTACGAGCAGTACTTC.

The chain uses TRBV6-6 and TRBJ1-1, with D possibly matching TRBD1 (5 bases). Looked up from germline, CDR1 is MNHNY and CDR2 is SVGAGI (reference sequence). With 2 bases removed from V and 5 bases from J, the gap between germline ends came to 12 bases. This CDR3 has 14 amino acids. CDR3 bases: TGTGCCAGCAGTTACGGTTCTAGGGGAACTGAAGCTTTCTTT. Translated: CASSYGSRGTEAFF.

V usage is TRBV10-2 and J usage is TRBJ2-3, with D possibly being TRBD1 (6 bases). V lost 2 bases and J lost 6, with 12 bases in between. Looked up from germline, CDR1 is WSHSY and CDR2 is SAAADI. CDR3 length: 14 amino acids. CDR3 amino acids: CASSERNREDTQYF. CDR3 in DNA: TGCGCCAGCAGTGAGCGGAACAGGGAGGATACGCAGTATTTT.

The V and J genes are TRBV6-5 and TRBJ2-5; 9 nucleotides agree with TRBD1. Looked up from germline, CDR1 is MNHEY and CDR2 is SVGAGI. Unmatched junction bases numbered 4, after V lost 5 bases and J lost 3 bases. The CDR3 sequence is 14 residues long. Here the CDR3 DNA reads TGTGCCAGCAGTCACGGACAGGGGAAAGAGACCCAGTACTTC. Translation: CASSHGQGKETQYF.

The CDR3 sequence is CASTLGGEGTEAFF. CDR3 DNA sequence: TGTGCCAGCACCCTGGGGGGGGAGGGTACTGAAGCTTTCTTT. The chain joins TRBV6-5 to TRBJ1-1, with a possible D match to TRBD1 (5 bases). The CDR3 length is 14 residues. Between the trimmed V and J ends, which lost 7 bases and 5 bases, there was a span of 17 bases. Germline lookup yields CDR1 MNHEY and CDR2 SVGAGI.

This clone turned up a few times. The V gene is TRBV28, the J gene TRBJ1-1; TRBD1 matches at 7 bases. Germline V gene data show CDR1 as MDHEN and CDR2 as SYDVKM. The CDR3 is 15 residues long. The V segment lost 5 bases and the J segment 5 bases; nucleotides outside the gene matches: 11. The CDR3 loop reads CASSLVDRDRTEAFF. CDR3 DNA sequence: TGTGCCAGCAGTCTAGTCGACAGGGATCGAACTGAAGCTTTCTTT.

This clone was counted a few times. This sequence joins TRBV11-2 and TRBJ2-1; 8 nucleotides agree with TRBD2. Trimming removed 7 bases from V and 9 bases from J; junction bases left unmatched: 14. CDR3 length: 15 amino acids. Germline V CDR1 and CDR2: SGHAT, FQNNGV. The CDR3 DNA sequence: TGTGCCAGCAAGCTTAGGACTAGCATCGGCAGTGAGCAGTTCTTC. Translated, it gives CASKLRTSIGSEQFF.

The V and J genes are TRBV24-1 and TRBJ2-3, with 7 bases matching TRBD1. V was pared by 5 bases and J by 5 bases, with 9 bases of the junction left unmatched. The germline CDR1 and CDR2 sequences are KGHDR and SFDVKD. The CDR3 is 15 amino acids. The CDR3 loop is CATSGQGLGEDTQYF. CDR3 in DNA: TGTGCCACCAGTGGACAGGGCTTGGGAGAAGATACGCAGTATTTT.

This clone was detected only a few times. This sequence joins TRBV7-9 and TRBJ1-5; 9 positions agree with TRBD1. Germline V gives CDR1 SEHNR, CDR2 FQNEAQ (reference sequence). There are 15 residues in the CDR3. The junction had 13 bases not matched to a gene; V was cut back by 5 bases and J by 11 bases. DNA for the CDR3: TGTGCCAGCAGCAAAGGGGACAGGGTGATGAGGGCCCAGCATTTT. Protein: CASSKGDRVMRAQHF.